This T cell receptor (beta chain) was observed in a study of identifying expanded T cells in peripheral blood. Germline CDR1 is KGHSH and CDR2 is LQKENI. V lost 3 bases, J lost 0 bases, and 7 bases stayed unmatched. This CDR3 region has 17 residues. Overall study findings and caveats: Differentially abundant clones: approximately 1.3 between replicates, approximately 15 at about two weeks, 19 to 20 at four. Clone count variance between approximately two-week samples rose with total template count.

Collection occurred without any documented infections or immune events in donors. Clones were read by immunoSEQ multiplex PCR, and TCRdb kept only the in-frame ones, dropping some. The data hold around 100,000 clones, with roughly 89% observed a single time. In the case of this clone: Its antigen is still unknown. This same CDR3 is encoded by further DNA sequences in the sample.

Sequencing used blood. The rearrangement joins TRBV18 to TRBJ1-3; 8 bases match TRBD1. The sequence was obtained from a person aged 18 to 75 in good health. This CDR3 reads CASSPPGTGPSGNTIYF. In nucleotides, the CDR3 is TGTGCCAGCTCACCCCCGGGGACAGGCCCCTCTGGAAACACCATATATTTT.